Reported below is one T cell receptor beta chain. Its antigen is still unknown. The sample is drawn from a study of T-cell memory formation after mild COVID-19. As for the study in general: TCR clusters mostly belonged to single donors.

This CDR3 is 16 amino acids long. From germline, CDR1 is LGHDT and CDR2 YNNKEL (reference sequence). V was shortened by 1 base and J by 0 bases, with 13 bases between the two germline ends. Overall study results and limits: Clones that contracted from day 15 to 85 were balanced CD4/CD8, while later expanders leaned CD4+. Second-wave clones with a day 37 peak had unconfirmed SARS-CoV-2 specificity. A subset of responding clones appeared in pre-infection memory, suggesting cross-reactive memory joined.

Via MiXCR, TCRdb re-called the 5' RACE reads, giving one row per CDR3 protein. The sample includes 400,000 or so distinct CDR3 sequences, 20% to 25% of them seen just once. Source material: PBMCs or a T cell subset sorted from them (not recorded which). This clonotype was obtained from an adult woman who had mild COVID-19 (a few samples of this study predate the infection). Cell type and time point are not known. This rearrangement joins TRBV3-1 to TRBJ2-7, with D hard to call. The CDR3 DNA sequence: TGTGCCAGCAGCCAAGGTTGGGGTACGAGCTCCTACGAGCAGTACTTC. Amino acids: CASSQGWGTSSYEQYF.